These 23 T cell receptor beta chains were all obtained from the same sample, sequenced in a study of blood T cell repertoires in COVID-19. Sequencing was performed with immunoSEQ multiplex PCR; in TCRdb, only in-frame clones are kept and a portion is missing. The sample includes about 99,000 clones, 60% to 85% of them seen just once. Sequencing was carried out using peripheral blood. The receptors shown here come from a woman aged 80 or over with active or convalescent COVID-19.

The sample holds a few counts of this clone. V gene TRBV19 combines with J gene TRBJ2-2; 9 nucleotides agree with TRBD1. The V segment lost 4 bases and the J segment 6 bases; nucleotides outside the gene matches: 6. Germline lookup yields CDR1 LNHDA and CDR2 SQIVND (reference sequence). The CDR3 spans 15 residues. CDR3 residues: CASSTTGTGPGELFF. CDR3 coding DNA: TGTGCCAGTAGTACTACCGGGACAGGGCCCGGGGAGCTGTTTTTT.

There are a few counts of this clone. The chain recombines TRBV9 with TRBJ2-7, with TRBD2 matching over 11 bases. V trimming: 3 bases; J trimming: 7 bases; junction bases outside the gene matches: 3. Germline CDR1 and CDR2: SGDLS and YYNGEE. This CDR3 contains 13 residues. CDR3 sequence: CASSARLAGEQYF. DNA of the CDR3: TGTGCCAGCAGCGCCCGACTAGCGGGGGAGCAGTACTTC.

The chain couples TRBV7-2 to TRBJ2-5; 7 nucleotides align to TRBD2. Trimming at V came to 2 bases and at J to 5 bases, leaving 8 bases not matched to a gene. Germline lookup yields CDR1 SGHTA and CDR2 FQGNSA. This CDR3 has 15 amino acids. The CDR3 spells CASSLPKREGETQYF. DNA of the CDR3: TGTGCCAGCAGCTTACCAAAGCGGGAAGGGGAGACCCAGTACTTC. Full variable domain (rest looked up from reference TRBV7-2 and TRBJ2-5): GAGVSQSPSNKVTEKGKDVELRCDPISGHTALYWYRQSLGQGLEFLIYFQGNSAPDKSGLPSDRFSAERTGGSVSTLTIQRTQQEDSAVYLCASSLPKREGETQYFGPGTRLLVL.

The J gene is TRBJ2-3, the V gene TRBV2, with D possibly matching TRBD2 (5 bases). From germline, CDR1 is SNHLY and CDR2 FYNNEI. Trimming removed 6 bases at V and 5 bases at J, with 18 bases between. This CDR3 has 15 residues. CDR3 protein: CASRMVGTAGDTQYF. In nucleotides, the CDR3 is TGTGCCAGCAGGATGGTGGGAACGGCGGGAGATACGCAGTATTTT.

V and J are TRBV11-1 and TRBJ2-1; TRBD2 aligns across 11 bases. Germline values: CDR1 SGHAT, CDR2 FQDESV (reference sequence). Trimming removed 2 bases from V and 7 bases from J; junction bases left unmatched: 4. This CDR3 comprises 15 residues. The CDR3 sequence is CASSLTSGSSNEQFF. Here the CDR3 DNA reads TGTGCCAGCAGCTTAACTAGCGGGAGTTCAAATGAGCAGTTCTTC.

J is TRBJ2-1 and V is TRBV2; 9 nucleotides match TRBD2. The germline V gene encodes CDR1 SNHLY and CDR2 FYNNEI. The CDR3 runs 16 residues. J was trimmed by 4 bases and V by 7 bases; bases with no gene match: 11. The CDR3 is CASIGPGLAIYNEQFF. Written as DNA, the CDR3 is TGTGCCAGCATCGGACCGGGACTAGCTATTTACAATGAGCAGTTCTTC.

The chain is built from TRBV5-6 and TRBJ1-3; 9 nucleotides match TRBD1. This CDR3 has 14 residues. Germline-derived CDR1 and CDR2 are SGHDT and YYEEEE. V dropped 4 bases and J dropped 7; count of bases not matched to a gene: 6. DNA of the CDR3: TGTGCCAGCAGCCCGACGACAGGGGGGAACACCATATATTTT. Protein sequence: CASSPTTGGNTIYF.

The chain combines TRBV7-3 with TRBJ2-1, with 13 bases that match TRBD2. The germline V gene has CDR1 SGHTA and CDR2 FQGTGA. The CDR3 has 14 amino acids. With V trimmed by 2 bases and J by 9 bases, 1 base remained unmatched. The chain's CDR3 is CASSLGTSGAEQFF. DNA for the CDR3: TGTGCCAGCAGCTTAGGGACTAGCGGGGCTGAGCAGTTCTTC.

The rearrangement joins TRBV14 to TRBJ2-7; D is ambiguous. Germline assignment: CDR1 SGHDN and CDR2 FVKESK. The CDR3 runs to 15 residues. V lost 1 base to trimming and J lost 2 bases, with 12 bases between them. Here the CDR3 reads CASSQGIDPAYEQYF. Here the CDR3 DNA reads TGTGCCAGCAGCCAAGGCATCGATCCAGCCTACGAGCAGTACTTC.

The genes are TRBV2 and TRBJ1-3; D not resolved. The CDR3 contains 12 residues. CDR1 is SNHLY, CDR2 FYNNEI, per germline. The V end lost 8 bases, the J end lost 0 bases, and 5 bases lay between the germline ends. This chain's CDR3 is CASGSSGNTIYF. The DNA of the CDR3 is TGTGCCAGCGGCTCCTCTGGAAACACCATATATTTT.

The CDR3 spells CSGGTGSDYGYTF. The CDR3 DNA sequence: TGCAGCGGAGGGACAGGCTCGGACTATGGCTACACCTTC. The chain recombines TRBV29-1 with TRBJ1-2; 8 bases match TRBD1. Germline trimming cut 7 bases from V and 3 bases from J; bases unmatched to any gene: 7. The CDR3 runs 13 residues. Per germline, CDR1 SQVTM and CDR2 ANQGSEA.

The rearrangement joins TRBV3-1 (or the pseudogene TRBV3-2) to TRBJ1-2, with TRBD1 identical over 7 bases. The CDR3 sequence is 13 residues long. The V segment lost 3 bases and the J segment 8 bases; nucleotides outside the gene matches: 6. The germline V gene has CDR1 LGHDT and CDR2 YNNKEL (reference sequence). The CDR3 region is CASSHRQGGGYTF. The CDR3 coding sequence is TGTGCCAGCAGCCACAGACAGGGTGGAGGCTACACCTTC.

The chain has TRBV28 and TRBJ2-5; perhaps TRBD1 as D (6 bases). Germline lookup yields CDR1 MDHEN and CDR2 SYDVKM. This CDR3 is built from 16 residues. V was pared by 6 bases and J by 2 bases, with 19 bases between. Here the CDR3 reads CASSPAGTLRQETQYF. The CDR3 DNA reads as TGTGCCAGCAGCCCAGCCGGGACACTAAGACAAGAGACCCAGTACTTC. Full variable domain (rest looked up from reference TRBV28 and TRBJ2-5): DVKVTQSSRYLVKRTGEKVFLECVQDMDHENMFWYRQDPGLGLRLIYFSYDVKMKEKGDIPEGYSVSREKKERFSLILESASTNQTSMYLCASSPAGTLRQETQYFGPGTRLLVL.

The rearrangement links TRBV6-5 to TRBJ2-1; weak D call: TRBD2 (6 bases). Per the germline V gene, CDR1 is MNHEY and CDR2 is SVGAGI. The CDR3 runs 14 residues. Trimming removed 10 bases from V and 0 bases from J, with 13 bases in between. The CDR3 DNA is TGTGCCACGGAGGGGACGAGCTCCTACAATGAGCAGTTCTTC. Translation gives CATEGTSSYNEQFF.

The chain recombines TRBV15 with TRBJ2-5, with D tentatively TRBD2 (5 bases). The length of the CDR3 is 16 residues. Germline-derived CDR1 and CDR2 are LNHNV and YYDKDF (reference sequence). Trimming left V 0 bases short and J 2 bases short, with 13 bases between. CDR3 residues: CATSREADPKQETQYF. The CDR3 nucleotides are TGTGCCACCAGCAGAGAAGCGGACCCAAAACAAGAGACCCAGTACTTC.

The chain has TRBV28 and TRBJ1-5; 7 bases agree with TRBD1. The CDR3 has 15 amino acids. Looked up from germline, CDR1 is MDHEN and CDR2 is SYDVKM. The trim removed 5 bases at V and 4 bases at J, leaving 8 bases unmatched. The CDR3 DNA reads TGTGCCAGCAGTGCAGGGGTGGGACAGAATCAGCCCCAGCATTTT. It codes for CASSAGVGQNQPQHF.

J is TRBJ2-5 and V is TRBV24-1, with D perhaps matching TRBD2 (6 bases). Germline V gives CDR1 KGHDR, CDR2 SFDVKD. The V and J ends lost 4 bases and 7 bases respectively, with 18 bases between them. The CDR3 extends over 15 amino acids. DNA of the CDR3: TGTGCCACCAGTGACCGGCAGCGGGTAAGCGGGACCCAGTACTTC. It yields the protein CATSDRQRVSGTQYF.

This clone was counted a few times. V is TRBV2 and J is TRBJ2-5; 7 positions agree with TRBD2. The V and J ends lost 5 bases and 4 bases, in that order; junction bases with no gene match: 4. The germline CDR1 and CDR2 sequences are SNHLY and FYNNEI. This CDR3 has 13 amino acids. The DNA of the CDR3 is TGTGCCAGCAGTCGTCCGGGGGGAGAGACCCAGTACTTC. Encoded protein: CASSRPGGETQYF.

CDR3 in DNA: TGTGCTAGTGGCTCGGGAGGGCGCGGCTATGGCTACACCTTC. Protein sequence: CASGSGGRGYGYTF. The J gene is TRBJ1-2, the V gene TRBV12-5; unclear D gene. With 6 bases removed from V and 4 bases from J, the gap between germline ends came to 15 bases. CDR1 LGHNT and CDR2 FRNRAP come from the germline V gene. The length of the CDR3 is 14 residues.

This clone has more than one count but fewer than ten. The V and J genes are TRBV9 and TRBJ1-1; 8 positions match TRBD1. The V gene end was trimmed by 4 bases and the J gene end by 6 bases; junction bases not matched to a gene: 14. Germline CDR1 SGDLS, CDR2 YYNGEE. The CDR3 runs to 16 residues. Here the CDR3 reads CASSPWGRGRGAEAFF. DNA for the CDR3: TGTGCCAGCAGCCCCTGGGGCAGGGGGCGCGGGGCTGAAGCTTTCTTT.

The rearrangement joins TRBV9 to TRBJ2-7, with 8 bases fitting TRBD1. CDR1 is SGDLS, CDR2 YYNGEE, per germline. The CDR3 extends over 14 amino acids. V gave up 4 bases and J gave up 2 bases; unmatched junction bases: 5. CDR3 DNA sequence: TGTGCCAGCAGCAGACAGGGGACCGCCTACGAGCAGTACTTC. The encoded protein is CASSRQGTAYEQYF.

This clone was seen just once. The chain recombines TRBV20-1 with TRBJ2-5, with 7 bases that match TRBD2. Germline CDR1 and CDR2: DFQATT and SNEGSKA (reference sequence). The length of the CDR3 is 14 residues. Trimming took 3 bases from V and 2 from J; bases not matched to a gene: 6. The CDR3 nucleotides read TGCAGTGCTAGTCGGGAGGCGCGACAAGAGACCCAGTACTTC. It translates to CSASREARQETQYF.

This clone was seen only a few times. The chain uses TRBV5-6 and TRBJ2-3; 8 nucleotides agree with TRBD2. The junction had 8 bases not matched to a gene; V was cut back by 5 bases and J by 0 bases. The CDR3 extends over 16 amino acids. Looked up from germline, CDR1 is SGHDT and CDR2 is YYEEEE. The CDR3 protein is CASRVTGGESTDTQYF. CDR3 DNA: TGTGCCAGCAGGGTCACGGGAGGGGAAAGCACAGATACGCAGTATTTT.